Listed here are 23 T cell receptor beta chains from one sample, sequenced in a study of T cells in Graves' hyperthyroidism and ophthalmopathy. Amplified TCR beta CDR3 regions derived from RNA transcripts. TCR CDR3 regions were first amplified by RT-PCR with HTBI primers. TCRdb ran MiXCR on the multiplex PCR reads and lists one entry per CDR3 protein. This table holds about 98,000 distinct CDR3 sequences, roughly 40% found once. The material sequenced was peripheral blood or thyroid tissue (not recorded which). These receptors all come from a woman aged 30 to 39 with Graves' hyperthyroidism.

The sample holds many counts of this clonotype. The chain has TRBV4-1 and TRBJ2-7; D gene uncertain. There are 14 residues in the CDR3. The V end was cut by 1 base, the J end by 0 bases, with 7 bases between. Germline loops: CDR1 MGHRA, CDR2 YSYEKL. The CDR3 DNA reads TGCGCCAGCAGCCAAGGGCGGAACTCCTACGAGCAGTACTTC. Protein: CASSQGRNSYEQYF.

This sequence joins TRBV7-2 and TRBJ1-2; D is perhaps TRBD1 (5 bases). Germline V gives CDR1 SGHTA, CDR2 FQGNSA. V lost 3 bases to trimming and J lost 8 bases, with 10 bases between them. This CDR3 is built from 12 residues. CDR3 in DNA: TGTGCCAGCAGCTTTGGGGGGTCGGGCTACACCTTC. It translates to CASSFGGSGYTF.

The CDR3 sequence is CASSYSGLVEQYF. The DNA for the CDR3 is TGTGCCAGCAGTTACTCGGGTTTGGTCGAGCAGTACTTC. The V and J genes are TRBV6-2 or TRBV6-3 and TRBJ2-7; D not certain. Germline lookup yields CDR1 MNHEY and CDR2 SVGEGT. The length of the CDR3 is 13 residues. V was clipped by 0 bases and J by 6 bases, with 9 bases between them.

V usage is TRBV20-1 and J usage is TRBJ2-7; TRBD2 agrees at 12 bases. Germline V gene lookup returns CDR1 DFQATT and CDR2 SNEGSKA (reference sequence). This CDR3 spans 13 amino acids. Trimming took 5 bases from V and 4 from J; bases not matched to a gene: 3. CDR3 sequence: CSAWGLAGYEQYF. CDR3 DNA sequence: TGCAGTGCTTGGGGACTAGCGGGTTACGAGCAGTACTTC.

A word on this clonotype: A much larger clone lies a single base off, so this may be a read error. The V gene is TRBV20-1, the J gene TRBJ1-4; D may be TRBD1 (5 bases). Germline V gene lookup returns CDR1 DFQATT and CDR2 SNEGSKA (reference sequence). CDR3 length: 13 amino acids. The CDR3 region is CGAGRGPNEKLFF. Here the CDR3 DNA reads TGCGGTGCGGGGAGGGGACCTAATGAAAAACTGTTTTTT.

This clonotype was detected many times. The CDR3 coding sequence is TGTGCCAGCACCCCAGGGTTGGGGGACACCAAGCGCCAAGCTTTCTTT. Translating gives CASTPGLGDTKRQAFF. The chain employs TRBV6-5 and TRBJ1-1; D possibly corresponds to TRBD1 (6 bases). This CDR3 is 16 amino acids long. Germline CDR1 reads MNHEY; CDR2 reads SVGAGI. V lost 7 bases, J lost 9 bases, and 27 bases lay in between.

The rearrangement uses TRBV5-6 and TRBJ1-3; TRBD1 is a possible D gene (5 bases). The CDR3 is 13 amino acids. The V gene's germline CDR1 is SGHDT and CDR2 YYEEEE. V lost 5 bases to trimming and J lost 7 bases, with 13 bases between them. The CDR3 nucleotides are TGTGCCAGCAGTCCGGGACGGCTGAACACCATATATTTT. Its protein product is CASSPGRLNTIYF.

This clonotype was found many times. The chain uses TRBV6-5 and TRBJ2-3; 12 bases match TRBD2. This CDR3 contains 15 residues. In germline, CDR1 is MNHEY, CDR2 SVGAGI. V lost 7 bases, J lost 6 bases, and 8 bases stayed unmatched. CDR3 coding DNA: TGTGCCAGCACTCCTAGCGGGAGGGCACGGGATACGCAGTATTTT. It specifies CASTPSGRARDTQYF.

In the case of this clonotype: One end of the junction does not line up with germline, which may come from a read error. J is TRBJ1-5 and V is TRBV15; no definite D call. Germline V gene sequence: CDR1 LNHNV, CDR2 YYDKDF (reference sequence). This CDR3 is 14 amino acids long. The CDR3 protein is CAASSYRGGQPQHF. The CDR3 DNA follows: TGTGCCGCCAGCAGTTACCGGGGAGGACAGCCCCAGCATTTT.

Many counts were recorded for this clonotype. The gene calls are TRBV20-1 and TRBJ2-5, with D maybe TRBD1 (5 bases). This CDR3 is built from 13 residues. V was clipped by 3 bases and J by 5 bases, with 13 bases between them. Germline-derived CDR1 and CDR2 are DFQATT and SNEGSKA (reference sequence). The CDR3 region has the DNA TGCAGTGCTAGTAAACAGGCCTGGGAGACCCAGTACTTC. Encoded protein: CSASKQAWETQYF.

The rearrangement uses TRBV15 and TRBJ2-3; a weak D match, TRBD1 (5 bases). From germline, CDR1 is LNHNV and CDR2 YYDKDF (reference sequence). The V end was cut by 5 bases, the J end by 0 bases, with 12 bases between. The CDR3 extends over 15 amino acids. The CDR3 bases are TGTGCCACCAGCGACAGCGACTCTAGCACAGATACGCAGTATTTT. Protein product: CATSDSDSSTDTQYF.

This clonotype was observed many times. The V call is TRBV28, the J call TRBJ1-5; D gene uncertain. V was shortened by 1 base and J by 2 bases, with 9 bases between the two germline ends. The CDR3 loop spans 15 amino acids. Germline loops: CDR1 MDHEN, CDR2 SYDVKM. This CDR3 reads CASSLFTRGNQPQHF. The DNA for the CDR3 is TGTGCCAGCAGTTTATTTACCCGGGGCAATCAGCCCCAGCATTTT.

Concerning this clonotype: Mismatch with germline at one junction end may stem from a read error. The CDR3 spells CTSSETSGSYEQYF. The CDR3 DNA sequence: TGTACCAGCAGTGAGACTAGCGGTTCCTACGAGCAGTACTTC. This rearrangement joins TRBV6-1 to TRBJ2-7; TRBD2 agrees at 9 bases. There are 14 residues in the CDR3. Germline lookup yields CDR1 MNHNS and CDR2 SASEGT.

As concerns this clonotype: This may be a read error: a much more frequent sequence differs by one nucleotide. As the CDR3 is not closed by the conserved phenylalanine or tryptophan, this likely results from a read error. The rearrangement uses TRBV6-5 and TRBJ2-2, with D uncertain. Per the germline V gene, CDR1 is MNHEY and CDR2 is SVGAGI. V shed 6 bases and J shed 2 bases, with 13 bases lying between them. The CDR3 has 15 amino acids. The CDR3 DNA sequence: TGTGCCAGCAGGCGTCCCGACCTCAACACCGGGGAGCTGTTTCTT. Translated, it gives CASRRPDLNTGELFL.

As regards this clonotype: Relative to the germline gene, one junction end is altered; a read error may explain this. The rearrangement uses TRBV15 and TRBJ1-1; the match to TRBD1 covers 7 bases. CDR3 size: 17 residues. Per the germline V gene, CDR1 is LNHNV and CDR2 is YYDKDF (reference sequence). The CDR3 DNA follows: TGTGCCGCCAGCAGCTTTGGGCCCAACAGGGGGAACACTGAAGCTTTCTTT. As protein: CAASSFGPNRGNTEAFF.

This clonotype was seen ten or more times. The chain is built from TRBV10-3 and TRBJ2-6, with D possibly being TRBD2 (5 bases). The CDR3 consists of 18 residues. Per the germline V gene, CDR1 is ENHRY and CDR2 is SYGVKD. V shed 4 bases and J shed 4 bases, with 20 bases lying between them. The CDR3 loop reads CAISGRRFSPTGANVLTF. CDR3 nucleotide sequence: TGTGCCATCAGTGGACGGAGGTTTTCCCCGACCGGGGCCAACGTCCTGACTTTC.

This clonotype was observed at least ten times. The CDR3 nucleotides are TGCAGTGCTAGAGGGGCAGGGAGGGGCACCGGGGAGCTGTTTTTT. Protein sequence: CSARGAGRGTGELFF. This sequence joins TRBV20-1 and TRBJ2-2; 7 bases line up with TRBD2. The CDR3 is 15 amino acids. Germline CDR1 reads DFQATT; CDR2 reads SNEGSKA (reference sequence). With V trimmed by 1 base and J by 4 bases, 6 bases remained unmatched.

This clonotype turned up a few times. The rearrangement joins TRBV20-1 to TRBJ1-5; D is perhaps TRBD1 (6 bases). This CDR3 spans 16 amino acids. V was pared by 5 bases and J by 6 bases, with 23 bases between. Germline CDR1 and CDR2: DFQATT and SNEGSKA (reference sequence). CDR3 in DNA: TGCAGTGCTTCCGGGACAATGGGGGATGGTGGTCAGCCCCAGCATTTT. Amino acids: CSASGTMGDGGQPQHF.

The genes are TRBV10-3 and TRBJ2-2; weak D call: TRBD1 (6 bases). V lost 5 bases, J lost 0 bases, and 10 bases lay in between. This CDR3 is 15 amino acids long. Germline V gives CDR1 ENHRY, CDR2 SYGVKD. The CDR3 loop reads CAISFGQTNTGELFF. The CDR3 nucleotides read TGTGCCATCAGTTTTGGACAGACGAACACCGGGGAGCTGTTTTTT.

Points on this clonotype: One end of the junction is discordant with germline, which a read error may explain. This chain uses TRBV5-5 with TRBJ1-2; D call uncertain. CDR1 is SGHKS and CDR2 is YYEKEE in the germline V gene (reference sequence). CDR3 length: 13 amino acids. The CDR3 DNA is TGCGCCAGCAGCTTTTCTGGGCCTGACGGCTACACCTTC. Its translation is CASSFSGPDGYTF.

Notes on this clonotype: At one boundary the junction diverges from the germline segment, which might be a read error. This chain joins TRBV7-7 and TRBJ1-4, with 7 bases lining up with TRBD1. Germline values: CDR1 SSHAT, CDR2 FNYEAQ (reference sequence). This CDR3 is built from 14 residues. The CDR3 region is CASSGRDSDEKLFF. The CDR3 nucleotides are TGTGCTAGCAGCGGCAGGGACAGCGATGAAAAACTGTTTTTT.

The table lists this clonotype with many counts. The chain recombines TRBV12-3 or TRBV12-4 with TRBJ1-3; D is undetermined. The CDR3 is 13 residues long. Trimming removed 5 bases at V and 2 bases at J, with 7 bases between. The CDR3 sequence is CASSRSAGNTIYF. The DNA of the CDR3 is TGTGCCAGCAGTAGAAGTGCTGGAAACACCATATATTTT.

The chain carries TRBV4-2 and TRBJ2-5; D is perhaps TRBD1 (6 bases). This CDR3 is 14 amino acids long. The ends were cut back, 3 bases at V and 5 bases at J, with 13 bases in the middle. Germline values: CDR1 LGHNA, CDR2 YNFKEQ. The CDR3 spells CASSQAQGRETQYF. CDR3 coding DNA: TGTGCCAGCAGCCAGGCACAGGGACGGGAGACCCAGTACTTC.